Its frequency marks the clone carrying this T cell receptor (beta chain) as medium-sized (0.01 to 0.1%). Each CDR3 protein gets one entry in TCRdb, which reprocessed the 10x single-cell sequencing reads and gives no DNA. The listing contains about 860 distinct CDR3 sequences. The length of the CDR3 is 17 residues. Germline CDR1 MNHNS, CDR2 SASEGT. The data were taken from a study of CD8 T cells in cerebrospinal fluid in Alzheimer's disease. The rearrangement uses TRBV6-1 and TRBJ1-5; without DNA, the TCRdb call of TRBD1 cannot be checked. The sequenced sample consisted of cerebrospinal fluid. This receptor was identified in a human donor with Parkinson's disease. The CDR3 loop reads CASSEVGGKTGGQPQHF.